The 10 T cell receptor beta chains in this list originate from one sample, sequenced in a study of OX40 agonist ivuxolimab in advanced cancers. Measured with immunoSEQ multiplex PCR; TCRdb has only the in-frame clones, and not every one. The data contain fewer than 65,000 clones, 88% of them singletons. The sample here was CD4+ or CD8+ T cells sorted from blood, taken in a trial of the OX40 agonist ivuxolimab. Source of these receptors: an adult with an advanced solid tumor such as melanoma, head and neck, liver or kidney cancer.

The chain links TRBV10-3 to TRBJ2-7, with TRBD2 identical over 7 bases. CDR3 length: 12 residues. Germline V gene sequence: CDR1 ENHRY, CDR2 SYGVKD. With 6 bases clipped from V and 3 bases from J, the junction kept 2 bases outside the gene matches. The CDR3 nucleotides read TGTGCCATCAGAGGCGGGAGCTACGAGCAGTACTTC. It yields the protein CAIRGGSYEQYF.

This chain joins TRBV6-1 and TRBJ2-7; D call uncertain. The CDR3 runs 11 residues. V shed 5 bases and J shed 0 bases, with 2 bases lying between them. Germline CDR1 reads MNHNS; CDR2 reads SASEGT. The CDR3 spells CASSFSYEQYF. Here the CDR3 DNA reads TGTGCCAGCAGTTTCTCCTACGAGCAGTACTTC.

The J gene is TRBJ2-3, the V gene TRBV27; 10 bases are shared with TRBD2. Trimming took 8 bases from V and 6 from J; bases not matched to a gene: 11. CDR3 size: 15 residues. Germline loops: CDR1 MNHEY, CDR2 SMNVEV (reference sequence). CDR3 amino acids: CASFLRAGGRDTQYF. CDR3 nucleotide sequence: TGTGCCAGCTTCCTCCGAGCGGGAGGGCGCGATACGCAGTATTTT.

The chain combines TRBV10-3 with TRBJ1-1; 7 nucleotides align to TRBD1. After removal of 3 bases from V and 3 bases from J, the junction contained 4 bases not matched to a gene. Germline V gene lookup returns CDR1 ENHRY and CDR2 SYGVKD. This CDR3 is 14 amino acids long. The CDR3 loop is CAISDQGGHTEAFF. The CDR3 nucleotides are TGTGCCATCAGTGATCAGGGGGGGCACACTGAAGCTTTCTTT.

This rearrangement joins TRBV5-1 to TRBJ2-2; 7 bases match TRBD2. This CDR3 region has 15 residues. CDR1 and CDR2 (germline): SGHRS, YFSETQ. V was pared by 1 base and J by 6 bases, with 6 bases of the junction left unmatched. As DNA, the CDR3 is TGCGCCAGCAGCTTGAGGGTGGCGGGAGCCGGGGAGCTGTTTTTT. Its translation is CASSLRVAGAGELFF.

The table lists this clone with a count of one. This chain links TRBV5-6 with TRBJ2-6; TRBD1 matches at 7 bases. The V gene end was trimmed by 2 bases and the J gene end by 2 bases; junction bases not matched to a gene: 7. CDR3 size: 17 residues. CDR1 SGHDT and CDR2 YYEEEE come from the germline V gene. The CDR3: CASSFLTGLTGANVLTF. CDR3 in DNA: TGTGCCAGCAGCTTTCTGACAGGGCTGACTGGGGCCAACGTCCTGACTTTC.

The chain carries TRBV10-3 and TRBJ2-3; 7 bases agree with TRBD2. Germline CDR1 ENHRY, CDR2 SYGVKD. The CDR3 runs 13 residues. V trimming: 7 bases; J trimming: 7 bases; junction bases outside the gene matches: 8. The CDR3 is CAINAGVGYTQYF. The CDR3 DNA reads TGTGCCATCAATGCGGGAGTAGGATATACGCAGTATTTT.

This chain's CDR3 is CASGKAVGGPQHF. The CDR3 DNA is TGTGCCAGCGGGAAAGCCGTCGGTGGGCCCCAGCATTTT. V and J are TRBV2 and TRBJ1-5; D unclear. Germline loops: CDR1 SNHLY, CDR2 FYNNEI. V was cut by 8 bases and J by 9 bases, with 17 bases left in between. The CDR3 has 13 amino acids. Variable domain in full (rest from reference TRBV2 and TRBJ1-5): EPEVTQTPSHQVTQMGQEVILRCVPISNHLYFYWYRQILGQKVEFLVSFYNNEISEKSEIFDDQFSVERPDGSNFTLKIRSTKLEDSAMYFCASGKAVGGPQHFGDGTRLSIL.

The CDR3 protein is CASSVDERRDEKLFF. The CDR3 DNA reads TGTGCCAGCAGCGTGGACGAGAGAAGGGATGAAAAACTGTTTTTT. The chain employs TRBV5-4 and TRBJ1-4, with D hard to call. This CDR3 spans 15 amino acids. Looked up from germline, CDR1 is SGHNT and CDR2 is YYREEE (reference sequence). V lost 4 bases, J lost 6 bases, and 16 bases lay in between.

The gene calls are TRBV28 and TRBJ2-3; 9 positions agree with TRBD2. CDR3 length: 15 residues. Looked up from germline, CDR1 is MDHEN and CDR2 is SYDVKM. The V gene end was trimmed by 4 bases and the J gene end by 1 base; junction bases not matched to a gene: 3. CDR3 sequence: CASSSWTSGTDTQYF. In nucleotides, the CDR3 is TGTGCCAGCAGTTCGTGGACTAGCGGCACAGATACGCAGTATTTT.